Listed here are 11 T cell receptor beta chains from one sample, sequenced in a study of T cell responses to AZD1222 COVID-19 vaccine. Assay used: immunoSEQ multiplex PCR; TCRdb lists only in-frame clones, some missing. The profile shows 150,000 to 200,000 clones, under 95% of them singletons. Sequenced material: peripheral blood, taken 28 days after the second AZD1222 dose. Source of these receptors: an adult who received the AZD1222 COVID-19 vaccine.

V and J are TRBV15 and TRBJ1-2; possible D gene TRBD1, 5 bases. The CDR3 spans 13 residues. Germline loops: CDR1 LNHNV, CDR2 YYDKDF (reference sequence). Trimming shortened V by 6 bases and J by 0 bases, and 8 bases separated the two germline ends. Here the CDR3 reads CATRRDSNYGYTF. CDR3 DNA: TGTGCCACCAGGCGGGACTCTAACTATGGCTACACCTTC.

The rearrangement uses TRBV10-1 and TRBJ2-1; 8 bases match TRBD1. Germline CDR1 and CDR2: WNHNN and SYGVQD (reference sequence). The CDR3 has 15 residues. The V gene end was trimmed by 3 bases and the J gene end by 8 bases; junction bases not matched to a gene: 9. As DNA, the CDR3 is TGCGCCAGCAGTGACGGAGGACAGGGTTTCGATGAGCAGTTCTTC. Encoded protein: CASSDGGQGFDEQFF.

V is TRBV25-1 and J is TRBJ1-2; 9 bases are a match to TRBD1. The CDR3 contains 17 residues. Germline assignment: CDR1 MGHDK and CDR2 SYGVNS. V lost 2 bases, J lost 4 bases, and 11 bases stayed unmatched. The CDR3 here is CASSERYHRGPSYGYTF. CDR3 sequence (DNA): TGTGCCAGCAGTGAACGCTACCACAGGGGGCCCAGCTATGGCTACACCTTC.

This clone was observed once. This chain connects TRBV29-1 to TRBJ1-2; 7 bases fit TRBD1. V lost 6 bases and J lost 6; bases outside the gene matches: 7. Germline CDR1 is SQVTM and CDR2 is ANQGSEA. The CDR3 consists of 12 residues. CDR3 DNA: TGCAGCGTCACAACAGGGGCAGATGGCTACACCTTC. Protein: CSVTTGADGYTF.

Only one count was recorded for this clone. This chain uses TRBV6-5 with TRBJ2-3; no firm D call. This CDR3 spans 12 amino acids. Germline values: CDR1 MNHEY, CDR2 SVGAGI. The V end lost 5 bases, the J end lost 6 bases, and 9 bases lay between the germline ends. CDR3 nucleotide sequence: TGTGCCAGCAGTCGCCAAGCCGATACGCAGTATTTT. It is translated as CASSRQADTQYF.

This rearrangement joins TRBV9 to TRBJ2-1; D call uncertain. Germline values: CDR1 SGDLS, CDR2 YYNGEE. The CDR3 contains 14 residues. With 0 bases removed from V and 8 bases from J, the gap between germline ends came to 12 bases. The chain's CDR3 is CASSVGTSGDEQFF. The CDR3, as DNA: TGTGCCAGCAGCGTAGGGACGAGTGGGGATGAGCAGTTCTTC. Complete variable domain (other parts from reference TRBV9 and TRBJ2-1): DSGVTQTPKHLITATGQRVTLRCSPRSGDLSVYWYQQSLDQGLQFLIQYYNGEERAKGNILERFSAQQFPDLHSELNLSSLELGDSALYFCASSVGTSGDEQFFGPGTRLTVL.

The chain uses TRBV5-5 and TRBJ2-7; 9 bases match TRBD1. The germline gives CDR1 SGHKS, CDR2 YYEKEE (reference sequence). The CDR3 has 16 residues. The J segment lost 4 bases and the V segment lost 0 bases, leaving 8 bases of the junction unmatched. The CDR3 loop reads CASSLDGTGLVYEQYF. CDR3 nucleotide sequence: TGTGCCAGCAGCTTGGATGGGACAGGGCTGGTATACGAGCAGTACTTC.

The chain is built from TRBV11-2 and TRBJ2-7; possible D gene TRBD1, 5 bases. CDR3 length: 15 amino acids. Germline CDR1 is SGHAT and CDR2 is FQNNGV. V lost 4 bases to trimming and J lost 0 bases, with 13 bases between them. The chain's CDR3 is CASSSTDTISYEQYF. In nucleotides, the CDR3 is TGTGCCAGCAGCTCGACAGACACGATCTCCTACGAGCAGTACTTC. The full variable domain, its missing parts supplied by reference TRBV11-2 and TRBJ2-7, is EAGVAQSPRYKIIEKRQSVAFWCNPISGHATLYWYQQILGQGPKLLIQFQNNGVVDDSQLPKDRFSAERLKGVDSTLKIQPAKLEDSAVYLCASSSTDTISYEQYFGPGTRLTVT.

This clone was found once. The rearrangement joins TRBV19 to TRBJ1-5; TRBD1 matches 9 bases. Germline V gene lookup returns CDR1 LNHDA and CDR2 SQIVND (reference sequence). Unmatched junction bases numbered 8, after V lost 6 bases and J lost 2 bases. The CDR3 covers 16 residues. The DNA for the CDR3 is TGTGCCAGTAGACAACAGGGGGCGAGCGGCAATCAGCCCCAGCATTTT. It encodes CASRQQGASGNQPQHF.

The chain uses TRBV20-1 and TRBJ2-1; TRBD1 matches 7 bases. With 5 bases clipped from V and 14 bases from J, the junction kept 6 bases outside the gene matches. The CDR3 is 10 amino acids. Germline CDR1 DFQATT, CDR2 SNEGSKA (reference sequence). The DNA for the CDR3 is TGCAGTGCTCTCGACAGGGTAGAGTTCTTC. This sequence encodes CSALDRVEFF.

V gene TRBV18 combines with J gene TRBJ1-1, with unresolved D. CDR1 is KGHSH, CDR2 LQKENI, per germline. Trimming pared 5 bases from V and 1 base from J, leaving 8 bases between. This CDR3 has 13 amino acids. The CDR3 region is CASSEGRNTEAFF. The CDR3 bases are TGTGCCAGCTCAGAGGGTAGGAACACTGAAGCTTTCTTT.